This T cell receptor beta chain was captured in a study of T-cell reconstitution after alpha-beta-depleted transplantation in children (dated by TCRdb to 2016 to 2017). Looking at the study overall: T-cell immune reconstitution after TCRalphabeta/CD19-depleted allogeneic hematopoietic cell transplantation in children was quantitatively tracked in the study by means of TCR repertoire profiling. Broader findings and caveats from the paper: About two months after transplant, the apparently early recovery of alphabetaT-cell counts reportedly depended on just several hundred clones that had expanded rapidly and came from non-depleted graft cells. In some patients, the high TCRbeta diversity seen at day 60 was put down to recipient T cells and intrathymic progenitors that had survived conditioning. Over subsequent months, a decline in hyperexpanded clone frequencies was noted, and after one year, T-cell counts and TCRbeta diversity were mostly ascribed to newly produced T cells.

The library was obtained by PCR. TCRdb lists the instrument as Illumina HiSeq 2500. TCR libraries were prepared with molecular barcoding, using unique molecular identifiers to normalize TCRbeta repertoire quantification. TCRdb applied fastp at Q25 and MiXCR to the public reads, then kept only in-frame beta chains. For every CDR3 protein sequence, its rows merge into one entry that carries the most common genes and DNA. Here the sample has 700,000 to 850,000 distinct CDR3 sequences; around 17% occur a single time. Roughly 5% of the sample lies in the top ten. On this clonotype itself: No cognate antigen has been identified for it. Base-call qualities are not available, and no considerably larger clone is one nucleotide away.

The sample's treatment or condition label, in plain terms: allogeneic hematopoietic cell transplantation with graft depleted of TCRalphabeta T cells and CD19 B cells. TCRalphabeta/CD19-depleted allogeneic hematopoietic cell grafts were given to the transplant recipients, all of whom were children. The sample here was PBMCs, mostly from graft donor cells, taken 360 days after TCRalphabeta/CD19-depleted stem cell transplant. This receptor was identified in a male patient between 5 and 17 years old who had a stem cell transplant for acute lymphoblastic leukemia, so the T cells may come from the graft donor.

CDR3 sequence: CASSRVAGVVTQYF. The DNA is as follows: TGTGCCAGTAGCAGAGTAGCGGGAGTAGTTACGCAGTATTTT. The rearranged chain carries TRBV19 and TRBJ2-3, with 9 junctional bases fitting TRBD2. The CDR3 has 14 amino acids, counting the end cysteine and phenylalanine. The sequence is cut down to CDR3 DNA, 42 bases in frame from base 1. The V end gives up 6 bases and the J end 8 bases, leaving 9 bases in the junction not matched to a gene. According to the germline V gene (reference sequence), CDR1 reads LNHDA and CDR2 reads SQIVND.